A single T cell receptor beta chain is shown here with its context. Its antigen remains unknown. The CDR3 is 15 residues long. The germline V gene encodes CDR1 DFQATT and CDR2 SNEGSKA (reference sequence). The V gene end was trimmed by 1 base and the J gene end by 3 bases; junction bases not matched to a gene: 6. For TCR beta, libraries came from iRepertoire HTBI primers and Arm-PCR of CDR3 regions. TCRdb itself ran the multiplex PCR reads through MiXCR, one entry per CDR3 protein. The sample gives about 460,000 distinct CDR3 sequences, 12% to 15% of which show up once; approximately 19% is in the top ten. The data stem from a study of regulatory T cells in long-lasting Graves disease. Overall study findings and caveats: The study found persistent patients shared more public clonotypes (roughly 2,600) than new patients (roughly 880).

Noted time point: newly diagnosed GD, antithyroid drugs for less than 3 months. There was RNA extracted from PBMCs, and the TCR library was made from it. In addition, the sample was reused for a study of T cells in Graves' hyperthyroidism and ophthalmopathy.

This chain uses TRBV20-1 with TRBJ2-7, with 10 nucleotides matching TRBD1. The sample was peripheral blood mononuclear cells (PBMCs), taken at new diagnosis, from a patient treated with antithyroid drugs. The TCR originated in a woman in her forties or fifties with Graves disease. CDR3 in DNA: TGCAGTGCTAGAGCTCCGGGACAGGGGTACTACGAGCAGTACTTC. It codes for CSARAPGQGYYEQYF.